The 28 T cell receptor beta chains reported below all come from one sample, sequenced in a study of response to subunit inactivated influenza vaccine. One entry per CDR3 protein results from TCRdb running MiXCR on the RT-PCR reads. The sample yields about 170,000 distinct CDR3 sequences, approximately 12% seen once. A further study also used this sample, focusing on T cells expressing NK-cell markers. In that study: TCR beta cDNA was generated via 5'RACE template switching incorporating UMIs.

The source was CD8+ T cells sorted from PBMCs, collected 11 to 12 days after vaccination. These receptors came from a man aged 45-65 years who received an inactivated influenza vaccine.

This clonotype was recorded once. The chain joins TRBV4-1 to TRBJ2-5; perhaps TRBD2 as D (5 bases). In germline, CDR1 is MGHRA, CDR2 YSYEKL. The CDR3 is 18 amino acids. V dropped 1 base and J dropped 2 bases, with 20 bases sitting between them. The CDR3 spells CASSQVPRTQLGQETQYF. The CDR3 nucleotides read TGCGCCAGCAGCCAAGTTCCTCGGACTCAGCTTGGGCAAGAGACCCAGTACTTC.

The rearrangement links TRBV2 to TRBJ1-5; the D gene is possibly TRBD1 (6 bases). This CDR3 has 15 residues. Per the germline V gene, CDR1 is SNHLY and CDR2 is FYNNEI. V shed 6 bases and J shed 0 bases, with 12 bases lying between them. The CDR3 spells CASREGVYSNQPQHF. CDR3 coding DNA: TGTGCCAGCAGGGAGGGGGTATATAGCAATCAGCCCCAGCATTTT.

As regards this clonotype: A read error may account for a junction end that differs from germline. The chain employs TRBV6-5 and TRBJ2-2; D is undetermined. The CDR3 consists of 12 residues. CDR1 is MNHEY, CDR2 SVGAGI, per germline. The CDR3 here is CASSPNTAELFF. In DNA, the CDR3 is TGTGCCAGCAGCCCTAACACCGCGGAGCTGTTTTTT.

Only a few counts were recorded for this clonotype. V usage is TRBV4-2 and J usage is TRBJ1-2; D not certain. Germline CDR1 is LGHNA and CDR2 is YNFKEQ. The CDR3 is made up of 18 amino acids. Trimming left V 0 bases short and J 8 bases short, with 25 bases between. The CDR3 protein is CASSQDVNAVLGREGYTF. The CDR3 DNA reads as TGTGCCAGCAGCCAAGACGTCAACGCGGTTTTAGGGAGGGAGGGCTACACCTTC.

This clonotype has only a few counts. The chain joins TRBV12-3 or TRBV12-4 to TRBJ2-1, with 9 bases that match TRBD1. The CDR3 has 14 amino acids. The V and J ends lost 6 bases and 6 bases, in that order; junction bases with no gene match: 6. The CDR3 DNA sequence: TGTGCCAGCAGATCGGGACAGGGATCCAATGAGCAGTTCTTC. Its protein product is CASRSGQGSNEQFF.

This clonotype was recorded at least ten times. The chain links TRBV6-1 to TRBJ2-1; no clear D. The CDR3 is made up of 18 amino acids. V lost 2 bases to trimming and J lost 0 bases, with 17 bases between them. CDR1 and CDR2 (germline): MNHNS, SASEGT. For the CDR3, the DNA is TGTGCCAGCAGTGAACGTCGTGGTCTCACAAGCTCCTACAATGAGCAGTTCTTC. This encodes CASSERRGLTSSYNEQFF.

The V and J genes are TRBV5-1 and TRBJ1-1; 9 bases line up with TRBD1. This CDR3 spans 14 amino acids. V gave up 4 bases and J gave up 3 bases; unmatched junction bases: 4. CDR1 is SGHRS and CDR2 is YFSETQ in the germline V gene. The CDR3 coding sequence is TGCGCCAGCAGCCCTTGGGACAGGGACACTGAAGCTTTCTTT. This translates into CASSPWDRDTEAFF.

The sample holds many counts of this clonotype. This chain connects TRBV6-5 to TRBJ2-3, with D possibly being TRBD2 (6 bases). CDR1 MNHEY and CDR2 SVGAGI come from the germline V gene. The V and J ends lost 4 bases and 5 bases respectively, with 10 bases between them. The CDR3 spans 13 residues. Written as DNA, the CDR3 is TGTGCCAGCAGTTCACTAGCTGGAGATACGCAGTATTTT. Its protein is CASSSLAGDTQYF.

CDR3 amino acids: CASSPSGLSYNEQFF. The CDR3, as DNA: TGTGCCAGCAGTCCTAGCGGGCTATCCTACAATGAGCAGTTCTTC. This chain joins TRBV27 and TRBJ2-1; 8 nucleotides agree with TRBD2. Germline-derived CDR1 and CDR2 are MNHEY and SMNVEV (reference sequence). The V and J ends lost 5 bases and 1 base, in that order; junction bases with no gene match: 4. This CDR3 comprises 15 residues.

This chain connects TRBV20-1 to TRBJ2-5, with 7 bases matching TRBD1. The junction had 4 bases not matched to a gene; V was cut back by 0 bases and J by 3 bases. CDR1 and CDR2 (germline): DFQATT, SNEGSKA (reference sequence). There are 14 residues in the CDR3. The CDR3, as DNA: TGCAGTGCTAGAGATTGGACAGGCAAAGAGACCCAGTACTTC. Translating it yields CSARDWTGKETQYF.

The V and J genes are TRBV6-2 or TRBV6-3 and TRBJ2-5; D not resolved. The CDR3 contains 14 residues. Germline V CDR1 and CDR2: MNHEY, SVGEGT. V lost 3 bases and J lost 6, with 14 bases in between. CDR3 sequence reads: CASSYAVEVKTQYF. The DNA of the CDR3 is TGTGCCAGCAGTTATGCCGTAGAAGTGAAGACCCAGTACTTC.

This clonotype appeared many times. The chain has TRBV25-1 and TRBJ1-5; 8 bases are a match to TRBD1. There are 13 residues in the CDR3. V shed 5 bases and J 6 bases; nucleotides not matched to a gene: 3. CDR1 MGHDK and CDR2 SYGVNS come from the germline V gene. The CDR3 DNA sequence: TGTGCCAGCAGTTCAGGGGGCGGTCAGCCCCAGCATTTT. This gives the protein CASSSGGGQPQHF.

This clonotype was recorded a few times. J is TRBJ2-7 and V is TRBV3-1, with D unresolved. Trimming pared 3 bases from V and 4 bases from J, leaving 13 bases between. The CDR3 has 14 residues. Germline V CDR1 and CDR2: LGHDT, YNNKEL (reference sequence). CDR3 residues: CASSHGGWNYEQYF. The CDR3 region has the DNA TGTGCCAGCAGCCATGGTGGGTGGAATTACGAGCAGTACTTC.

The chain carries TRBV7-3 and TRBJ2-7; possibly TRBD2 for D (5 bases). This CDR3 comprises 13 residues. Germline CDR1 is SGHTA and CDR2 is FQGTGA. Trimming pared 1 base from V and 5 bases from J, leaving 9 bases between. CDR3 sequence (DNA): TGTGCCAGCAGCTTAAGTTTGGGAGACGAGCAGTACTTC. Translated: CASSLSLGDEQYF.

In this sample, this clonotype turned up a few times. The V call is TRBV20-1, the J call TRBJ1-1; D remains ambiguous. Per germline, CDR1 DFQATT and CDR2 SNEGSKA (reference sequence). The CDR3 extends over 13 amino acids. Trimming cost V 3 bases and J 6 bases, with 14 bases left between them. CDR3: CSASGRGLPEAFF. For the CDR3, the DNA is TGCAGTGCTAGTGGCCGGGGTTTGCCTGAAGCTTTCTTT.

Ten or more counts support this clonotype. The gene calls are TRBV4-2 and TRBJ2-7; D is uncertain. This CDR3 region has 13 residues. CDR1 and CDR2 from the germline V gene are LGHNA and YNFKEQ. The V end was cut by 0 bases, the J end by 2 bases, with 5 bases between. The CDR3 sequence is CASSQDVAYEQYF. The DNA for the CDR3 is TGTGCCAGCAGCCAAGACGTAGCCTACGAGCAGTACTTC.

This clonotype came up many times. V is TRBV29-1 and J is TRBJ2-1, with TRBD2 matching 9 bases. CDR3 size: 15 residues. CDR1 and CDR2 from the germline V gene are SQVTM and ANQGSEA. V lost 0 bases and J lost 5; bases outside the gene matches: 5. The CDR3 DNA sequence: TGCAGCGTTGAAGATCGGCTAGCGGGACACAATGAGCAGTTCTTC. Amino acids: CSVEDRLAGHNEQFF.

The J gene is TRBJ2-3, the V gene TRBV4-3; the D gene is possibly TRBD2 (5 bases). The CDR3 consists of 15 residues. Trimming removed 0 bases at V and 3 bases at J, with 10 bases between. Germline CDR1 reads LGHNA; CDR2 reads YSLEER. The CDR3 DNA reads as TGCGCCAGCAGCCAAGATCGGGGTTTGACAGATACGCAGTATTTT. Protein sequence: CASSQDRGLTDTQYF.

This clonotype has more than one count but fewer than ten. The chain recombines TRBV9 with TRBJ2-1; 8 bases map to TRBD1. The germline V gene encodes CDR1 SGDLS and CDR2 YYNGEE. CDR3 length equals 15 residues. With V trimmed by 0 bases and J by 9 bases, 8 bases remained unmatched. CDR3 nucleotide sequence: TGTGCCAGCAGCGTAGGTCAGGGGGCGGTAGGTGAGCAGTTCTTC. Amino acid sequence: CASSVGQGAVGEQFF. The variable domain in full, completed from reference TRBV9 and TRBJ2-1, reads DSGVTQTPKHLITATGQRVTLRCSPRSGDLSVYWYQQSLDQGLQFLIQYYNGEERAKGNILERFSAQQFPDLHSELNLSSLELGDSALYFCASSVGQGAVGEQFFGPGTRLTVL.

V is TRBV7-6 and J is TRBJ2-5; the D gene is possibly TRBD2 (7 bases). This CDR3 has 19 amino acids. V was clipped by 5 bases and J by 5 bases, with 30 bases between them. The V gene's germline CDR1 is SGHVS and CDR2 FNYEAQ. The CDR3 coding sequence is TGTGCCAGCAGCCCCGAATTGGGGGGGCGCCTAGGTTTGCAGGAGACCCAGTACTTC. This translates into CASSPELGGRLGLQETQYF.

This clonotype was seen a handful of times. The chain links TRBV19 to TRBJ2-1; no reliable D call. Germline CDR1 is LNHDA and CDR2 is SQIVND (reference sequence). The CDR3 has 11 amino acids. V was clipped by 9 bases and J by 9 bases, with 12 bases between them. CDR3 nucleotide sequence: TGTGCCAGCCGATCGGGTGGTGAGCAGTTCTTC. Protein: CASRSGGEQFF.

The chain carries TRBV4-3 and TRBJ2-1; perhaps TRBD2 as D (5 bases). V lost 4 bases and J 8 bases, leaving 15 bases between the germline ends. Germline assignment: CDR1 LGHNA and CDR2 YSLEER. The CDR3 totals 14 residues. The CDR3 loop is CASSLDVGVDEQFF. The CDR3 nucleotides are TGCGCCAGCAGCCTGGACGTCGGGGTTGATGAGCAGTTCTTC.

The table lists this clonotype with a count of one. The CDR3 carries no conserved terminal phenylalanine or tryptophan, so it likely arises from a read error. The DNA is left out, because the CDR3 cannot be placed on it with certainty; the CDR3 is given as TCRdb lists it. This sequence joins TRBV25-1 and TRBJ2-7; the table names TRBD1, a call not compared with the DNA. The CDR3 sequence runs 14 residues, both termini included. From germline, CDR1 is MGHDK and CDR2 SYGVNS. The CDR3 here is CASSLDGTPLDLLL.

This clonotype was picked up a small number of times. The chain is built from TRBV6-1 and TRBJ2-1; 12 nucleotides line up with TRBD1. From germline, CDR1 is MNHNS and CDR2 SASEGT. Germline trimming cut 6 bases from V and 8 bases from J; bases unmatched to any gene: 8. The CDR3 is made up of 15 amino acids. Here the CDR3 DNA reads TGTGCCAGCAGCTCCGGGACAGGGGGCAGTTATGAGCAGTTCTTC. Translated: CASSSGTGGSYEQFF.

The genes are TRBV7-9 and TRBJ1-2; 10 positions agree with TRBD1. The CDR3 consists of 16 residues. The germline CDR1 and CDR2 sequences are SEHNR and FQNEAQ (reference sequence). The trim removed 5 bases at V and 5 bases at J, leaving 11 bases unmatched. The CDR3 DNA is TGTGCCAGCAGCCCAACGGGGGGACAGGGGCCTTATGGCTACACCTTC. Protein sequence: CASSPTGGQGPYGYTF.

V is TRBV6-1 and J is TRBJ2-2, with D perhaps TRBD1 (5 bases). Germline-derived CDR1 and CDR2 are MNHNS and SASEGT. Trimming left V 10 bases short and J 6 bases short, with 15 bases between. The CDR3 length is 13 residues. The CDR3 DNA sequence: TGTGCCACCCAAGACAGCACGGCCGGGGAGCTGTTTTTT. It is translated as CATQDSTAGELFF.

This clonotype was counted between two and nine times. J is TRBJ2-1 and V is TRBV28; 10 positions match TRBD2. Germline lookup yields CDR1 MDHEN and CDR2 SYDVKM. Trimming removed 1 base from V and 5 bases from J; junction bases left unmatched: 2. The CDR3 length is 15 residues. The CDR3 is CASSLSLAGDNEQFF. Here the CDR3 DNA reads TGTGCCAGCAGTTTATCCCTAGCGGGAGACAATGAGCAGTTCTTC.

DNA for the CDR3: TGTGCAAGTCGCTTAGTTCTTTACACTGAAGCTTTCTTT. The encoded protein is CASRLVLYTEAFF. V gene TRBV12-2 combines with J gene TRBJ1-1. TRBV12-2 is tagged as a pseudogene. The CDR3 contains 13 residues.